The rows below give T cell receptor beta chains drawn from one sample of a study of blood T cell repertoires in COVID-19. The data were produced by immunoSEQ multiplex PCR, yet TCRdb's version contains in-frame clones alone and is incomplete. The table has more than 400,000 clones, 87% seen once. The source material was PBMCs or T cells enriched from blood (not recorded which). The origin of the receptors is a young woman who had recovered from COVID-19. CDR3s include the opening cysteine and the closing phenylalanine or tryptophan. Fields, in order: clone size, V gene, J gene, D gene, CDR3 DNA, CDR3 protein. D genes are given only for firm matches. Not all rows give a size; the values are once, few, many and, for expanded clones, a class.

clone size: .; V gene: TRBV10-2; J gene: TRBJ1-1; D gene: TRBD1; CDR3 DNA: TGCGCCATCAGACGACAGGGTCCTGGGGACACTGAAGCTTTCTTT; CDR3 protein: CAIRRQGPGDTEAFF
clone size: .; V gene: TRBV5-1; J gene: TRBJ2-1; D gene: TRBD1; CDR3 DNA: TGCGCCAGCAGCGCTCCCCAGGGGGTAACGTTGTACAATGAGCAGTTCTTC; CDR3 protein: CASSAPQGVTLYNEQFF
clone size: .; V gene: TRBV14; J gene: TRBJ2-5; D gene: .; CDR3 DNA: TGTGCCAGCAGCGGAACAGTACAAGAGACCCAGTACTTC; CDR3 protein: CASSGTVQETQYF
clone size: .; V gene: TRBV5-5; J gene: TRBJ1-5; D gene: TRBD1; CDR3 DNA: TGTGCCAGCAGCTTGGGACAGGGTGGGGATCAGCCCCAGCATTTT; CDR3 protein: CASSLGQGGDQPQHF
clone size: few; V gene: TRBV7-2; J gene: TRBJ1-2; D gene: .; CDR3 DNA: TGTGCCAGCAGCGCAGGAAGGACAGCCAACTATGGCTACACCTTC; CDR3 protein: CASSAGRTANYGYTF
clone size: .; V gene: TRBV2; J gene: TRBJ2-2; D gene: .; CDR3 DNA: TGTGCCAGCAAGGAGCAGGACAGAGGGTCTTCCGGGGAGCTGTTTTTT; CDR3 protein: CASKEQDRGSSGELFF
clone size: .; V gene: TRBV12-3/TRBV12-4; J gene: TRBJ1-2; D gene: TRBD1; CDR3 DNA: TGTGCCAGCAGTCAAGACAGGGGGCTTGGCTACACCTTC; CDR3 protein: CASSQDRGLGYTF
clone size: few; V gene: TRBV2; J gene: TRBJ1-3; D gene: .; CDR3 DNA: TGTGCCAGCAGTGCTAACAGGGACACCATATATTTT; CDR3 protein: CASSANRDTIYF
clone size: .; V gene: TRBV29-1; J gene: TRBJ1-1; D gene: TRBD1; CDR3 DNA: TGCAGCGTGAAGACAGGGGAGTGGACTGAAGCTTTCTTT; CDR3 protein: CSVKTGEWTEAFF
clone size: .; V gene: TRBV7-8; J gene: TRBJ1-5; D gene: .; CDR3 DNA: TGTGCCAGCAGCCCAGACATTAGCAATCAGCCCCAGCATTTT; CDR3 protein: CASSPDISNQPQHF
clone size: .; V gene: TRBV5-4; J gene: TRBJ2-7; D gene: .; CDR3 DNA: TGTGCCAGCAGCTGGATTAGCGGTGCCGACGAGCAGTACTTC; CDR3 protein: CASSWISGADEQYF
clone size: .; V gene: TRBV2; J gene: TRBJ2-5; D gene: .; CDR3 DNA: TGTGCCAGCAGTGACCGGTGGGAGACCCAGTACTTC; CDR3 protein: CASSDRWETQYF
clone size: .; V gene: TRBV2; J gene: TRBJ1-5; D gene: TRBD1; CDR3 DNA: TGTGCCAGCGGCCTTAGACAGGGTTGGGGCAATCAGCCCCAGCATTTT; CDR3 protein: CASGLRQGWGNQPQHF
clone size: .; V gene: TRBV5-1; J gene: TRBJ1-1; D gene: TRBD1; CDR3 DNA: TGCGCCAGCAGCATAGACAGGGCGATGTCGAACACTGAAGCTTTCTTT; CDR3 protein: CASSIDRAMSNTEAFF
clone size: .; V gene: TRBV7-2; J gene: TRBJ2-3; D gene: TRBD2; CDR3 DNA: TGTGCCAGCATACCTAGCGGGGGCCTCACAGATACGCAGTATTTT; CDR3 protein: CASIPSGGLTDTQYF
clone size: .; V gene: TRBV4-1; J gene: TRBJ1-1; D gene: .; CDR3 DNA: TGCGCCAGCTCAGTTCTCAGGAACACTGAAGCTTTCTTT; CDR3 protein: CASSVLRNTEAFF
clone size: .; V gene: TRBV29-1; J gene: TRBJ1-2; D gene: TRBD1; CDR3 DNA: TGCAGCGTTGCGACAGGGATCTATGGCTACACCTTC; CDR3 protein: CSVATGIYGYTF
clone size: once; V gene: TRBV28; J gene: TRBJ1-3; D gene: TRBD1; CDR3 DNA: TGTGCCAGCAGTTTCCGTACAGGGGGGGGAAACACCATATATTTT; CDR3 protein: CASSFRTGGGNTIYF
clone size: .; V gene: TRBV19; J gene: TRBJ2-2; D gene: TRBD2; CDR3 DNA: TGTGCCAGTAGTATAGGAACTAGCGGGACCGGGGAGCTGTTTTTT; CDR3 protein: CASSIGTSGTGELFF
clone size: .; V gene: TRBV9; J gene: TRBJ2-5; D gene: TRBD2; CDR3 DNA: TGTGCCAGCAGCGCGCTGCTAGCGGGGGGGCAAGAGACCCAGTACTTC; CDR3 protein: CASSALLAGGQETQYF
clone size: .; V gene: TRBV6-5; J gene: TRBJ1-2; D gene: TRBD1; CDR3 DNA: TGTGCCAGCAGTCGACAGGGGGTGACGGGCTACACCTTC; CDR3 protein: CASSRQGVTGYTF
clone size: .; V gene: TRBV30; J gene: TRBJ1-1; D gene: TRBD1; CDR3 DNA: TGTGCCTGGATGTCAGGGGGCCACACTGAAGCTTTCTTT; CDR3 protein: CAWMSGGHTEAFF
clone size: .; V gene: TRBV18; J gene: TRBJ2-3; D gene: TRBD1; CDR3 DNA: TGTGCCAGCTCACGAGGCCCAGGGGGTCGAGATACGCAGTATTTT; CDR3 protein: CASSRGPGGRDTQYF
clone size: few; V gene: TRBV4-1; J gene: TRBJ1-2; D gene: .; CDR3 DNA: TGCGCCAGCAGCCAACTCGGGACAATTGGGGATCAAGCTAACTATGGCTACACCTTC; CDR3 protein: CASSQLGTIGDQANYGYTF
clone size: .; V gene: TRBV2; J gene: TRBJ1-2; D gene: .; CDR3 DNA: TGTGCCAGCAAGGAGGGGACGGACAACTATGGCTACACCTTC; CDR3 protein: CASKEGTDNYGYTF
clone size: once; V gene: TRBV20-1; J gene: TRBJ1-1; D gene: .; CDR3 DNA: TGCAGTAAACTTGGGAACACTGAAGCTTTCTTT; CDR3 protein: CSKLGNTEAFF
clone size: .; V gene: TRBV18; J gene: TRBJ2-6; D gene: .; CDR3 DNA: TGTGCCAGCGTACGGGACATCATAAGCTCTGGGGCCAACGTCCTGACTTTC; CDR3 protein: CASVRDIISSGANVLTF
clone size: .; V gene: TRBV28; J gene: TRBJ1-3; D gene: .; CDR3 DNA: TGTGCCAGCAGACTCGACAGGACCCCTGGAAACACCATATATTTT; CDR3 protein: CASRLDRTPGNTIYF
clone size: .; V gene: TRBV5-5; J gene: TRBJ1-5; D gene: TRBD1; CDR3 DNA: TGTGCCAGCAGCTTGGGGGGACAGATTCATGGCAATCAGCCCCAGCATTTT; CDR3 protein: CASSLGGQIHGNQPQHF
clone size: .; V gene: TRBV5-4; J gene: TRBJ1-3; D gene: .; CDR3 DNA: TGTGCCAGCAGCTTGGGCAGGGGCTCTGGAAACACCATATATTTT; CDR3 protein: CASSLGRGSGNTIYF
clone size: .; V gene: TRBV3-1/TRBV3-2; J gene: TRBJ1-2; D gene: .; CDR3 DNA: TGTGCCAGCAGCCAAGACTCCTACTATGGCTACACCTTC; CDR3 protein: CASSQDSYYGYTF
clone size: .; V gene: TRBV30; J gene: TRBJ2-7; D gene: TRBD1; CDR3 DNA: TGTGCCTGGAGTTCAGACAGGGGGCTCTACGAGCAGTACTTC; CDR3 protein: CAWSSDRGLYEQYF
clone size: .; V gene: TRBV4-2; J gene: TRBJ2-5; D gene: .; CDR3 DNA: TGTGCCAGCAGCCAAGACGTAGGGACACGGGTGGAGACCCAGTACTTC; CDR3 protein: CASSQDVGTRVETQYF
clone size: .; V gene: TRBV18; J gene: TRBJ1-1; D gene: TRBD1; CDR3 DNA: TGTGCCAGCTCCCCGACAGGGGAGAAAACTGAAGCTTTCTTT; CDR3 protein: CASSPTGEKTEAFF
clone size: .; V gene: TRBV5-1; J gene: TRBJ1-4; D gene: TRBD1; CDR3 DNA: TGCGCCAGCAGCTTTGGACAGGGAGGCAAAGAAAAACTGTTTTTT; CDR3 protein: CASSFGQGGKEKLFF
clone size: once; V gene: TRBV29-1; J gene: TRBJ1-4; D gene: TRBD1; CDR3 DNA: TGCAGCGGGGGACAGCCTAATGAAAAACTGTTTTTT; CDR3 protein: CSGGQPNEKLFF
clone size: .; V gene: TRBV18; J gene: TRBJ1-2; D gene: .; CDR3 DNA: TGTGCCAGCTCACCTCTAGTAACCGCGGGAGGTGGCTACACCTTC; CDR3 protein: CASSPLVTAGGGYTF
clone size: .; V gene: TRBV10-3; J gene: TRBJ1-3; D gene: TRBD1; CDR3 DNA: TGTGCCATCGGGGAACAGGGGTCGGGAAACACCATATATTTT; CDR3 protein: CAIGEQGSGNTIYF
clone size: .; V gene: TRBV10-3; J gene: TRBJ1-6; D gene: .; CDR3 DNA: TGTGCCACTTCTCCCACAGGGATGGATTCACCCCTCCACTTT; CDR3 protein: CATSPTGMDSPLHF
clone size: .; V gene: TRBV2; J gene: TRBJ1-2; D gene: .; CDR3 DNA: TGTGCCAGCTGCGAACAGTTAGCTAACTATGGCTACACCTTC; CDR3 protein: CASCEQLANYGYTF
clone size: .; V gene: TRBV3-1/TRBV3-2; J gene: TRBJ2-6; D gene: .; CDR3 DNA: TGTGCCAGCAGCCAAGCCCTAGACTCTGGGGCCAACGTCCTGACTTTC; CDR3 protein: CASSQALDSGANVLTF
clone size: once; V gene: TRBV7-2; J gene: TRBJ2-7; D gene: TRBD2; CDR3 DNA: TGTGCCAGCAGCCTCCGGACTAGCGGGGACCACGACTTCTACGAGCAGTACTTC; CDR3 protein: CASSLRTSGDHDFYEQYF
clone size: .; V gene: TRBV5-1; J gene: TRBJ1-1; D gene: TRBD1; CDR3 DNA: TGCGCCAGCAGCTTTAACAGGGGGCGCACTGAAGCTTTCTTT; CDR3 protein: CASSFNRGRTEAFF
clone size: .; V gene: TRBV14; J gene: TRBJ1-4; D gene: TRBD1; CDR3 DNA: TGTGCCAGCAGCCAAGATCACGGACAGGGGAATGAAAAACTGTTTTTT; CDR3 protein: CASSQDHGQGNEKLFF
clone size: .; V gene: TRBV2; J gene: TRBJ2-3; D gene: TRBD2; CDR3 DNA: TGTGCCAGTAACTTAGCGGGGTCGCAGTATTTT; CDR3 protein: CASNLAGSQYF
clone size: .; V gene: TRBV7-2; J gene: TRBJ1-3; D gene: TRBD1; CDR3 DNA: TGTGCCAGCAGCCAATGGGACAGGGAAGAGGGCACCATATATTTT; CDR3 protein: CASSQWDREEGTIYF
clone size: .; V gene: TRBV19; J gene: TRBJ2-5; D gene: TRBD1; CDR3 DNA: TGTGCCAGTAGTATTAAGACAGGGGGCGCAAAGACCCAGTACTTC; CDR3 protein: CASSIKTGGAKTQYF
clone size: .; V gene: TRBV28; J gene: TRBJ2-3; D gene: .; CDR3 DNA: TGTGCCAGCACCCCTAGTCCGGATACGCAGTATTTT; CDR3 protein: CASTPSPDTQYF
clone size: few; V gene: TRBV19; J gene: TRBJ1-6; D gene: .; CDR3 DNA: TGTGCCAGTAGTACCTACGGGGGGCGGTCACCCCTCCACTTT; CDR3 protein: CASSTYGGRSPLHF
clone size: .; V gene: TRBV6-5; J gene: TRBJ2-5; D gene: .; CDR3 DNA: TGTGCCAGCAGTCCCCTCCTCGGGAGCCAAGAGACCCAGTACTTC; CDR3 protein: CASSPLLGSQETQYF
clone size: once; V gene: TRBV11-2; J gene: TRBJ2-7; D gene: .; CDR3 DNA: TGTGCCAGCAGCTTAACCGGGGGCTCCTACGAGCAGTACTTC; CDR3 protein: CASSLTGGSYEQYF
clone size: .; V gene: TRBV2; J gene: TRBJ2-2; D gene: .; CDR3 DNA: TGTGCCAGCAGCCAACTAGGGAAGGTGAACACCGGGGAGCTGTTTTTT; CDR3 protein: CASSQLGKVNTGELFF
clone size: .; V gene: TRBV7-8; J gene: TRBJ2-3; D gene: .; CDR3 DNA: TGTGCCAGCAGCTCGTCAGGGGCAAGGGCAGATACGCAGTATTTT; CDR3 protein: CASSSSGARADTQYF